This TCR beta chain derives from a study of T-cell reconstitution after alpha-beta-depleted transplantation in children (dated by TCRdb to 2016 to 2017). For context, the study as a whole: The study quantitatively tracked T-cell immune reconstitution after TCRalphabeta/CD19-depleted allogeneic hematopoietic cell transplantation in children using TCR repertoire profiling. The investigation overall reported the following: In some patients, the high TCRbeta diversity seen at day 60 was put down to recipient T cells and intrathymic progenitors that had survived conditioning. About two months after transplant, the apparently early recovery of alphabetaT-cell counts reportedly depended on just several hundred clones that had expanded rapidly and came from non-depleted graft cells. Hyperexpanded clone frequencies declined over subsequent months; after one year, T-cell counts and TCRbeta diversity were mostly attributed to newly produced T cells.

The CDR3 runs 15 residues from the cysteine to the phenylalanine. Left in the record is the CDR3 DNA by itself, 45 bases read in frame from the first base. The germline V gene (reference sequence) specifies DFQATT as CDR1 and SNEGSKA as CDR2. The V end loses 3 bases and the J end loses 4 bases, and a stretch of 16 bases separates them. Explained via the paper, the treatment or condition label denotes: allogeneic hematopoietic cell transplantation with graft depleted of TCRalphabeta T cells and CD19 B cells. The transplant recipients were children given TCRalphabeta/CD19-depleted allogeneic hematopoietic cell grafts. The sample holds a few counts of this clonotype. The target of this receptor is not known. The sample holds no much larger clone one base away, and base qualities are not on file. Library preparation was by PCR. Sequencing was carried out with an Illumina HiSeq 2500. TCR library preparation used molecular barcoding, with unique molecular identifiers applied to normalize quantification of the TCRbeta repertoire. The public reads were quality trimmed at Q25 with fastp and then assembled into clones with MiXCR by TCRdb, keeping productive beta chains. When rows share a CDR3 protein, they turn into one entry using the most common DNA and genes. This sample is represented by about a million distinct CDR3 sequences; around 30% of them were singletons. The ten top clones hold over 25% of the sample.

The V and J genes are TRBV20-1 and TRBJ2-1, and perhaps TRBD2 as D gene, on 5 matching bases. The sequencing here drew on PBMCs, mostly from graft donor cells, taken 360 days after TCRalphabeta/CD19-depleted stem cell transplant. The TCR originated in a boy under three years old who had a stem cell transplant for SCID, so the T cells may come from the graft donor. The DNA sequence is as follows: TGCAGTGCTAGCAAACTAGTGAACCCTTACAATGAGCAGTTCTTC. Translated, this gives CSASKLVNPYNEQFF.